Listed below are T cell receptor beta chains from one sample, sequenced in a study of CD8+ T cells in alopecia areata. Some clones are missing from TCRdb's copy, which holds only in-frame ones; the method was immunoSEQ multiplex PCR. This table holds around 140,000 clones, 58% found once. This specimen consisted of CD4+ T cells sorted from blood, obtained at week 0. Receptor source: a human donor with alopecia areata. Each CDR3 is given with its conserved first and last residue. The D gene is left open where the match is weak. The size field is filled for only some rows; it gives once, few, many or a size class.

clone size | J gene | D gene | V gene | CDR3 protein | CDR3 DNA
. | TRBJ2-7 | TRBD2 | TRBV9 | CASTPSGTSMGEQYF | TGTGCCAGCACTCCTTCCGGGACTAGCATGGGCGAGCAGTACTTC
. | TRBJ2-5 | TRBD2 | TRBV5-1 | CASSSGTSATTQYF | TGCGCCAGCAGCTCGGGAACTAGCGCCACGACCCAGTACTTC
. | TRBJ2-2 | . | TRBV4-2 | CASSQEGGHDGELFF | TGTGCCAGCAGCCAAGAGGGGGGGCACGACGGGGAGCTGTTTTTT
few | TRBJ1-2 | . | TRBV29-1 | CSVETPAYGYTF | TGCAGCGTTGAGACCCCAGCCTATGGCTACACCTTC
. | TRBJ2-5 | TRBD2 | TRBV29-1 | CSVSRGLSSRTQYF | TGCAGCGTTTCCCGGGGACTATCATCGAGGACCCAGTACTTC
. | TRBJ2-7 | TRBD1 | TRBV7-2 | CASTRDSGYEQYF | TGTGCCAGCACCCGGGACAGCGGATACGAGCAGTACTTC
few | TRBJ1-1 | TRBD1 | TRBV29-1 | CSGDRNTEAFF | TGCAGCGGGGACAGAAACACTGAAGCTTTCTTT
. | TRBJ1-6 | . | TRBV7-9 | CASSRDTGGSPLHF | TGTGCCAGCAGCCGGGACACGGGGGGATCACCCCTCCACTTT
. | TRBJ2-1 | . | TRBV5-6 | CASSLGQPQFF | TGTGCCAGCAGCTTAGGGCAGCCGCAGTTCTTC
. | TRBJ2-7 | . | TRBV25-1 | CASSDWPAYEQYF | TGTGCCAGCAGTGATTGGCCGGCCTACGAGCAGTACTTC
. | TRBJ2-1 | . | TRBV29-1 | CSVVWGLGYHEQFF | TGCAGCGTTGTTTGGGGGCTAGGATATCATGAGCAGTTCTTC
few | TRBJ2-2 | . | TRBV15 | CATSRDYTGELFF | TGTGCCACCAGCAGAGACTACACCGGGGAGCTGTTTTTT
few | TRBJ2-1 | TRBD1 | TRBV7-2 | CASSLGTGTGGGEQFF | TGTGCCAGCAGCTTAGGCACCGGGACAGGGGGCGGTGAGCAGTTCTTC
few | TRBJ1-6 | TRBD1 | TRBV7-3 | CASSQQGFNSPLHF | TGTGCCAGCAGCCAACAGGGGTTTAATTCACCCCTCCACTTT
. | TRBJ2-7 | . | TRBV25-1 | CATTDGYEQYF | TGTGCCACTACAGACGGATACGAGCAGTACTTC
. | TRBJ1-2 | . | TRBV5-4 | CASSLDFGYTF | TGTGCCAGCAGCTTGGATTTTGGCTACACCTTC
. | TRBJ1-4 | . | TRBV30 | CARAGSNEKLFF | TGTGCCCGAGCGGGCAGTAATGAAAAACTGTTTTTT
. | TRBJ2-5 | . | TRBV29-1 | CSVVWGQETQYF | TGCAGCGTTGTGTGGGGACAAGAGACCCAGTACTTC
once | TRBJ2-3 | . | TRBV29-1 | CSVTTGGQGTDTQYF | TGCAGCGTTACCACGGGGGGACAGGGCACAGATACGCAGTATTTT
. | TRBJ2-1 | . | TRBV4-1 | CASSSLVREGVDEQFF | TGCGCCAGCAGCTCCCTTGTAAGGGAAGGGGTGGATGAGCAGTTCTTC
. | TRBJ2-2 | TRBD1 | TRBV7-7 | CASSLGQGNTGELFF | TGTGCTAGCAGCTTAGGACAGGGGAACACCGGGGAGCTGTTTTTT
few | TRBJ1-1 | . | TRBV6-5 | CASSSVNTEAFF | TGTGCCAGCAGTTCAGTGAACACTGAAGCTTTCTTT
. | TRBJ1-6 | . | TRBV27 | CASSLSAGAGSPLHF | TGTGCCAGCAGTTTATCGGCAGGGGCAGGGTCACCCCTCCACTTT
. | TRBJ2-5 | . | TRBV4-3 | CASSQEGTKETQYF | TGCGCCAGCAGCCAAGAGGGGACAAAAGAGACCCAGTACTTC
. | TRBJ1-2 | TRBD1 | TRBV6-5 | CASRRTGENYGYTF | TGTGCCAGCAGACGGACAGGGGAAAACTATGGCTACACCTTC
. | TRBJ2-6 | . | TRBV30 | CAWRRNGYSGANVLTF | TGTGCCTGGAGAAGGAACGGCTACTCTGGGGCCAACGTCCTGACTTTC
. | TRBJ2-1 | TRBD2 | TRBV4-1 | CASSLQSGSSYNEQFF | TGCGCCAGCAGCCTTCAAAGCGGGAGCTCCTACAATGAGCAGTTCTTC
. | TRBJ2-7 | . | TRBV5-1 | CASSLAPGQGVYEQYF | TGCGCCAGCAGCTTGGCCCCGGGGCAGGGAGTGTACGAGCAGTACTTC
. | TRBJ1-5 | . | TRBV28 | CASSSGQQPQHF | TGTGCCAGCAGCTCCGGACAACAGCCCCAGCATTTT